Shown below are 4 T cell receptor beta chains from a single sample sequenced in a study of cytomegalovirus exposure and HLA in healthy donors. The PCR ran on 60 Vbeta and 13 Jbeta primers. Generated by immunoSEQ multiplex PCR, the TCRdb table keeps only in-frame clones and is missing some. The sample lists tens of thousands of clones; more than 75% were seen once. The sample was PBMCs. The receptors here all came from a middle-aged woman in good health and CMV-seropositive.

V gene TRBV9 combines with J gene TRBJ2-2; 12 nucleotides agree with TRBD2. The CDR3 runs 18 residues. The germline CDR1 and CDR2 sequences are SGDLS and YYNGEE. V lost 0 bases, J lost 5 bases, and 8 bases stayed unmatched. Here the CDR3 DNA reads TGTGCCAGCAGCGTAGGACTAGCGGGGGCCCTCGGGACCGGGGAGCTGTTTTTT. Translated, it gives CASSVGLAGALGTGELFF. Full variable domain (missing parts from reference TRBV9 and TRBJ2-2): DSGVTQTPKHLITATGQRVTLRCSPRSGDLSVYWYQQSLDQGLQFLIQYYNGEERAKGNILERFSAQQFPDLHSELNLSSLELGDSALYFCASSVGLAGALGTGELFFGEGSRLTVL.

The CDR3 protein is CASSALGASGSTGELFF. The CDR3 coding sequence is TGCGCCAGCAGCGCCCTTGGGGCTAGCGGGAGCACCGGGGAGCTGTTTTTT. V gene TRBV5-1 combines with J gene TRBJ2-2; 10 positions match TRBD2. Germline loops: CDR1 SGHRS, CDR2 YFSETQ. The CDR3 is made up of 17 amino acids. The V and J ends lost 4 bases and 4 bases, in that order; junction bases with no gene match: 10.

This chain connects TRBV27 to TRBJ2-7, with unresolved D. The V gene lost 4 bases and the J gene lost 3 bases, with 7 bases spanning the gap. The germline V gene has CDR1 MNHEY and CDR2 SMNVEV (reference sequence). CDR3 length equals 12 residues. The CDR3 here is CASSSRGYEQYF. The CDR3 DNA is TGTGCCAGCAGTTCCAGAGGCTACGAGCAGTACTTC.

This rearrangement joins TRBV27 to TRBJ2-7; possible D gene TRBD1, 5 bases. The germline CDR1 and CDR2 sequences are MNHEY and SMNVEV (reference sequence). V gave up 5 bases and J gave up 4 bases, with 15 bases separating them. This CDR3 comprises 14 residues. The CDR3 reads CASSPLDKEYEQYF. The CDR3 DNA follows: TGTGCCAGCAGTCCATTGGACAAAGAATACGAGCAGTACTTC.